Listed below are T cell receptor beta chains from one sample, sequenced in a study of T cell responses to AZD1222 COVID-19 vaccine. Here immunoSEQ multiplex PCR was the method, and the copy in TCRdb shows in-frame clones only, minus some. The repertoire holds roughly 100,000 clones, with about 90% as singletons. The sample was peripheral blood, taken on day 0 of AZD1222 vaccination. These receptors all stem from an adult in good health. The conserved cysteine and the conserved F or W are not part of the CDR3 here. The order of the fields is V gene, clone size, J gene, CDR3 protein. Only some rows state a clone size, as once, few, many or a class for expanded clones.

V gene: TRBV28
clone size: -
J gene: TRBJ1-2
CDR3 protein: ASSLGRGYT

V gene: TRBV19
clone size: -
J gene: TRBJ2-7
CDR3 protein: ASRGQGAVGEQY

V gene: TRBV19
clone size: few
J gene: TRBJ1-2
CDR3 protein: ASSMVAGSNYGYT

V gene: TRBV2
clone size: -
J gene: TRBJ1-4
CDR3 protein: ASRGQTNEKLF

V gene: TRBV6-5
clone size: -
J gene: TRBJ2-1
CDR3 protein: ASSLRDQAYNEQF

V gene: TRBV13
clone size: -
J gene: TRBJ2-1
CDR3 protein: ASSQSRGHSNNEQF

V gene: TRBV28
clone size: -
J gene: TRBJ2-7
CDR3 protein: ASSLRLASGMGREQY

V gene: TRBV19
clone size: -
J gene: TRBJ2-3
CDR3 protein: ASSIKGLAVTDTQY

V gene: TRBV9
clone size: -
J gene: TRBJ2-5
CDR3 protein: ASSSSVQETQY

V gene: TRBV11-3
clone size: -
J gene: TRBJ2-4
CDR3 protein: AGGGRKNIQY

V gene: TRBV3-1/TRBV3-2
clone size: -
J gene: TRBJ1-5
CDR3 protein: ASSHSGGNQPQH

V gene: TRBV10-2
clone size: -
J gene: TRBJ2-7
CDR3 protein: ASSRDTGYEQY